This T cell receptor (beta chain) was sequenced in a study of cytomegalovirus exposure and HLA in healthy donors. This CDR3 region has 11 residues. Germline CDR1 SQVTM, CDR2 ANQGSEA. The V gene lost 5 bases and the J gene lost 6 bases, with 11 bases spanning the gap. Primers for the PCR totalled 60 Vbeta and 13 Jbeta. In the study's own analysis: An analysis performed later counted around 86 million unique TCR beta chains (around 9.9 million of them shared). Sequencing used immunoSEQ multiplex PCR; TCRdb keeps in-frame clones, though not all of them. The DNA was the basis for D and trimming; V, J and clone size are from that table. The sample has 90,000 to 100,000 clones; around 76% are singletons.

Sequencing was carried out using PBMCs. This receptor was obtained from a man in his forties in good health and CMV-seropositive. This chain joins TRBV29-1 and TRBJ2-7; D is unresolved. CDR3 in DNA: TGCAGCGTTTCCGCTCTGGCCGAGCAGTACTTC. This encodes CSVSALAEQYF.